This T cell receptor (beta chain) was profiled in a study of blood T cell repertoires in COVID-19. Study-wide background: The samples span acute and convalescent COVID-19 from the United States, Italy and Spain.

Sequencing used immunoSEQ multiplex PCR; TCRdb keeps in-frame clones, though not all of them. The data show around 290,000 clones, 89% seen once. Trimming pared 1 base from V and 3 bases from J, leaving 9 bases between. The CDR3 sequence is 15 residues long. CDR1 is KGHSH and CDR2 is LQKENI in the germline V gene. Enrolled through a virtual design, the participants were between roughly 18 and 90 years of age and came from under 30 US areas. Cohorts were assigned according to the clinical history that participants reported. This receptor was taken from a woman aged 40 to 50 who had recovered from COVID-19. This chain joins TRBV18 and TRBJ2-2, with no clear D. The sequenced sample was PBMCs or T cells enriched from blood (not recorded which). CDR3 in DNA: TGTGCCAGCTCACCACGGCAGTCTGACACCGGGGAGCTGTTTTTT. It specifies CASSPRQSDTGELFF.